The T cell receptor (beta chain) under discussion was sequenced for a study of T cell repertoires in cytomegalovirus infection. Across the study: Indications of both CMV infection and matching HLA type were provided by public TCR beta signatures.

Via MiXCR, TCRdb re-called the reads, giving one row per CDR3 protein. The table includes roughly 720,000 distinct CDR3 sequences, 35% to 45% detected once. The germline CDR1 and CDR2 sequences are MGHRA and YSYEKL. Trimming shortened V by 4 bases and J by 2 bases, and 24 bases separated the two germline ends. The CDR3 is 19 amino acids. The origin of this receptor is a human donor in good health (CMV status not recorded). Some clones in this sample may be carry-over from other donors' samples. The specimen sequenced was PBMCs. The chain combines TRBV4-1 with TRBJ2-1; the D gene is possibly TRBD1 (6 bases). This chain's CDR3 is CASSPLGPGAQAPYNEQFF. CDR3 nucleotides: TGCGCCAGCAGCCCCCTAGGGCCAGGGGCCCAAGCTCCCTACAATGAGCAGTTCTTC.